What follows are 21 T cell receptor beta chains derived from one specimen sequenced in a study of cytomegalovirus exposure and HLA in healthy donors. Both 60 Vbeta primers and 13 Jbeta primers went into the PCR. Method: immunoSEQ multiplex PCR; TCRdb's copy keeps in-frame clones and lacks some. This table holds 95,000 to 110,000 clones, over 9% found once. Sample: PBMCs. Receptors were obtained from a man in his forties or fifties in good health and CMV-seropositive.

The CDR3 DNA sequence: TGTGCCGTACTTGGAGGACCCCCTGGCTACACCTTC. This codes for CAVLGGPPGYTF. The chain combines TRBV6-6 with TRBJ1-2, with no clear D. Trimming stripped 11 bases from V and 7 bases from J, with 17 bases between. This CDR3 spans 12 amino acids. Germline-derived CDR1 and CDR2 are MNHNY and SVGAGI (reference sequence).

This clone was detected only a few times. J is TRBJ2-1 and V is TRBV7-8, with D maybe TRBD2 (5 bases). Trimming stripped 1 base from V and 8 bases from J, with 12 bases between. CDR1 SGHVS and CDR2 FQNEAQ come from the germline V gene. CDR3 length equals 14 residues. The CDR3 region has the DNA TGTGCCAGCAGCTTAGGTCTAGCTGGCGATGAGCAGTTCTTC. It codes for CASSLGLAGDEQFF.

This clone appeared a few times. The V and J genes are TRBV5-1 and TRBJ1-1; TRBD1 is a possible D gene (6 bases). Germline V CDR1 and CDR2: SGHRS, YFSETQ. The CDR3 length is 14 residues. Trimming took off 4 bases at V and 1 base at J, with 11 bases between the two ends. The CDR3 spells CASSEGHQNTEAFF. DNA of the CDR3: TGCGCCAGCAGCGAGGGACACCAGAACACTGAAGCTTTCTTT.

The rearrangement links TRBV5-1 to TRBJ2-1; D uncertain. The CDR3 spans 16 residues. V shed 2 bases and J shed 0 bases, with 12 bases lying between them. The germline V gene encodes CDR1 SGHRS and CDR2 YFSETQ. The DNA for the CDR3 is TGCGCCAGCAGCTTAAGAGTAGGCGGCTCCTACAATGAGCAGTTCTTC. Translating it yields CASSLRVGGSYNEQFF.

This clone has just a few counts. The J gene is TRBJ2-2, the V gene TRBV18; 7 bases are a match to TRBD2. The CDR3 contains 17 residues. Germline CDR1 and CDR2: KGHSH and LQKENI. Trimming cost V 3 bases and J 0 bases; bases outside gene matches: 7. CDR3 amino acids: CASSPPASGTNTGELFF. In nucleotides, the CDR3 is TGTGCCAGCTCACCTCCCGCTAGCGGTACGAACACCGGGGAGCTGTTTTTT.

V and J are TRBV27 and TRBJ1-1, with 8 bases that match TRBD1. J gave up 4 bases and V 4 bases, and 5 bases lay outside the gene matches. Germline lookup yields CDR1 MNHEY and CDR2 SMNVEV (reference sequence). This CDR3 comprises 14 residues. The CDR3 spells CASSSWTGSTEAFF. Here the CDR3 DNA reads TGTGCCAGCAGTTCATGGACAGGGTCCACTGAAGCTTTCTTT.

This clone came up a few times. V usage is TRBV18 and J usage is TRBJ2-1; 7 positions match TRBD1. This CDR3 has 13 residues. Losses at the gene ends were 2 bases for V and 7 bases for J; bases not matched to a gene: 2. Germline lookup yields CDR1 KGHSH and CDR2 LQKENI. This CDR3 is CASSPGTVNEQFF. The CDR3 DNA is TGTGCCAGCTCACCAGGGACAGTAAATGAGCAGTTCTTC.

This clone has at least ten counts. The CDR3: CASSRIQGKGMNSPLHF. The DNA of the CDR3 is TGTGCCAGCAGCCGAATACAGGGGAAGGGAATGAATTCACCCCTCCACTTT. The chain recombines TRBV14 with TRBJ1-6, with 7 bases that match TRBD1. The V gene's germline CDR1 is SGHDN and CDR2 FVKESK. This CDR3 is 17 amino acids long. V lost 4 bases to trimming and J lost 7 bases; unmatched junction nucleotides: 13.

The chain is built from TRBV7-8 and TRBJ2-7, with 7 bases aligning to TRBD1. Germline-derived CDR1 and CDR2 are SGHVS and FQNEAQ. This CDR3 is 15 amino acids long. After removal of 1 base from V and 4 bases from J, the junction contained 7 bases not matched to a gene. The CDR3 DNA reads as TGTGCCAGCAGCTTAGGTAGGGGGCTGGGTTACGAGCAGTACTTC. It translates to CASSLGRGLGYEQYF.

This clone occurred a few times. This rearrangement joins TRBV28 to TRBJ1-5; 8 nucleotides align to TRBD1. CDR3 length: 14 amino acids. Germline-derived CDR1 and CDR2 are MDHEN and SYDVKM. J gave up 8 bases and V 4 bases, and 7 bases lay outside the gene matches. CDR3 residues: CASSSGQGREPQHF. DNA for the CDR3: TGTGCCAGCAGTTCCGGACAGGGAAGGGAGCCCCAGCATTTT.

This clone was recorded a few times. The J gene is TRBJ2-7, the V gene TRBV28; 10 nucleotides agree with TRBD1. Looked up from germline, CDR1 is MDHEN and CDR2 is SYDVKM. The CDR3 spans 15 residues. The V and J ends lost 7 bases and 6 bases, in that order; junction bases with no gene match: 12. The CDR3 spells CASIPLGTGAFEQYF. In DNA form, the CDR3 reads TGTGCCAGCATTCCCCTAGGGACAGGGGCGTTCGAGCAGTACTTC.

The V call is TRBV6-1, the J call TRBJ2-7; 8 nucleotides agree with TRBD2. With V trimmed by 4 bases and J by 2 bases, 7 bases remained unmatched. CDR1 and CDR2 from the germline V gene are MNHNS and SASEGT. This CDR3 is 15 amino acids long. The CDR3 loop is CASSASLAAPYEQYF. CDR3 nucleotide sequence: TGTGCCAGCAGTGCTTCACTAGCGGCACCCTACGAGCAGTACTTC.

As DNA, the CDR3 is TGTGCCCGGGACAGCTACTACGAGCAGTACTTC. Its protein product is CARDSYYEQYF. This rearrangement joins TRBV19 to TRBJ2-7; 7 positions match TRBD1. After removal of 11 bases from V and 3 bases from J, the junction contained 4 bases not matched to a gene. From germline, CDR1 is LNHDA and CDR2 SQIVND (reference sequence). The CDR3 extends over 11 amino acids.

The V gene is TRBV5-8, the J gene TRBJ2-5; D uncertain. Germline V lookup: CDR1 SGHTS, CDR2 YDEGEE. The CDR3 totals 13 residues. V lost 4 bases to trimming and J lost 4 bases, with 11 bases between them. Here the CDR3 DNA reads TGTGCCAGCAGCCTTGGTGGGCGAGAGACCCAGTACTTC. Its translation: CASSLGGRETQYF.

This clone turned up a few times. Here the CDR3 DNA reads TGTGCCAGCTCACCGGGACAGGCCTATGGCTACACCTTC. As protein: CASSPGQAYGYTF. This chain connects TRBV18 to TRBJ1-2, with 8 bases that match TRBD1. The V and J ends lost 3 bases and 4 bases, in that order; junction bases with no gene match: 1. The V gene's germline CDR1 is KGHSH and CDR2 LQKENI. The CDR3 is 13 residues long. Using reference TRBV18 and TRBJ1-2 for the parts outside the CDR3, the full variable domain is NAGVMQNPRHLVRRRGQEARLRCSPMKGHSHVYWYRQLPEEGLKFMVYLQKENIIDESGMPKERFSAEFPKEGPSILRIQQVVRGDSAAYFCASSPGQAYGYTFGSGTRLTVV.

This clone turned up a few times. The gene calls are TRBV27 and TRBJ2-7; D gene unclear. CDR1 is MNHEY, CDR2 SMNVEV, per germline (reference sequence). The CDR3 has 12 amino acids. Trimming left V 11 bases short and J 0 bases short, with 11 bases between. This chain's CDR3 is CAPSLYSYEQYF. The CDR3 region has the DNA TGTGCCCCATCGCTCTACTCCTACGAGCAGTACTTC.

This clone was counted only a few times. The genes are TRBV25-1 and TRBJ2-2, with D tentatively TRBD2 (7 bases). From germline, CDR1 is MGHDK and CDR2 SYGVNS. The CDR3 extends over 15 amino acids. V gave up 4 bases and J gave up 6 bases, with 15 bases separating them. In nucleotides, the CDR3 is TGTGCCAGCAGTGTCTGGGGGGGCTTGGCCGGGGAGCTGTTTTTT. Amino acids: CASSVWGGLAGELFF.

This clone was counted only a few times. The chain carries TRBV30 and TRBJ2-7; the D gene is possibly TRBD1 (5 bases). Trimming removed 0 bases from V and 6 bases from J, with 15 bases in between. The CDR3 is 14 residues long. Germline V gene sequence: CDR1 GTSNPN, CDR2 SVGIG (reference sequence). CDR3 sequence reads: CAWSVTRARLEQYF. DNA for the CDR3: TGTGCCTGGAGTGTTACCAGGGCGAGGCTCGAGCAGTACTTC.

The table lists this clone with a few counts. The genes are TRBV28 and TRBJ2-2; D may be TRBD1 (6 bases). Germline CDR1 MDHEN, CDR2 SYDVKM. Between the trimmed V and J ends, which lost 7 bases and 6 bases, there was a span of 12 bases. The CDR3 contains 13 residues. The CDR3 here is CASIRGMAGELFF. In DNA form, the CDR3 reads TGTGCCAGCATCAGGGGAATGGCCGGGGAGCTGTTTTTT.

The chain combines TRBV7-9 with TRBJ2-7; D is possibly TRBD2 (6 bases). Per the germline V gene, CDR1 is SEHNR and CDR2 is FQNEAQ (reference sequence). The CDR3 is 16 residues long. Trimming took 3 bases from V and 0 from J, leaving 15 bases between them. The DNA for the CDR3 is TGTGCCAGCAGCTTCCCTTTGGCGGGACCCTCCTACGAGCAGTACTTC. This gives the protein CASSFPLAGPSYEQYF. Filled out from reference TRBV7-9 and TRBJ2-7, the complete variable domain reads DTGVSQNPRHKITKRGQNVTFRCDPISEHNRLYWYRQTLGQGPEFLTYFQNEAQLEKSRLLSDRFSAERPKGSFSTLEIQRTEQGDSAMYLCASSFPLAGPSYEQYFGPGTRLTVT.

This clone was seen only a few times. The chain is built from TRBV6-5 and TRBJ1-2, with TRBD1 matching over 9 bases. Germline V gene sequence: CDR1 MNHEY, CDR2 SVGAGI. Unmatched junction bases numbered 11, after V lost 7 bases and J lost 8 bases. This CDR3 has 14 residues. The CDR3 sequence: CASTSVRTGEGYTF. In DNA form, the CDR3 reads TGTGCCAGCACCTCAGTGAGGACAGGGGAAGGCTACACCTTC.